These T cell receptor beta chains were read from a single sample in a study of blood T cell repertoires in COVID-19. TCRdb's table, derived via immunoSEQ multiplex PCR, lists solely in-frame clones and lacks some. The sample holds 150,000 to 180,000 clones; approximately 85% are singletons and the top ten take 0.55% to 0.75%. Material for sequencing was peripheral blood. The receptors were gathered from a man aged 55 to 70 with COVID-19, enrolled during active disease. Both conserved end residues are part of each CDR3. D genes are given only for firm matches. Size is stated for part of the rows, as once, few or many counts, or as a class when the clone is expanded.

abundance	v_gene	j_gene	d_gene	len	CDR3aa	CDR3nt
NA	TRBV6-5	TRBJ1-6	NA	14	CASSYGRSMSPLHF	TGTGCCAGCAGTTACGGGCGCAGCATGTCACCCCTCCACTTT
NA	TRBV19	TRBJ2-7	TRBD1	14	CASSIRTGSYEQYF	TGTGCCAGTAGTATCAGGACAGGTTCCTACGAGCAGTACTTC
NA	TRBV3-1/TRBV3-2	TRBJ2-7	TRBD1	14	CASSQGTGGYEQYF	TGTGCCAGCAGCCAAGGGACAGGGGGCTACGAGCAGTACTTC
NA	TRBV3-1/TRBV3-2	TRBJ1-4	NA	14	CASSPTRRGEKLFF	TGTGCCAGCAGCCCTACCCGTCGCGGTGAAAAACTGTTTTTT
NA	TRBV9	TRBJ1-6	NA	14	CASSVIQNNSPLHF	TGTGCCAGCAGCGTAATACAGAATAATTCACCCCTCCACTTT
NA	TRBV27	TRBJ2-7	NA	14	CASSLHSRSYEQYF	TGTGCCAGCAGTTTACACAGCCGCTCCTACGAGCAGTACTTC
NA	TRBV5-4	TRBJ2-3	NA	18	CASSPPGLRGRGTDTQYF	TGTGCCAGCAGCCCTCCGGGGTTGCGGGGGCGGGGCACAGATACGCAGTATTTT
once	TRBV19	TRBJ1-2	TRBD1	14	CASSIRDRSYGYTF	TGTGCCAGTAGTATACGGGACAGGAGTTATGGCTACACCTTC
NA	TRBV11-2	TRBJ1-2	NA	13	CASSRGEGYGYTF	TGTGCCAGCAGCCGGGGGGAGGGCTATGGCTACACCTTC
NA	TRBV7-2	TRBJ1-1	NA	13	CASSRLQGVRAFF	TGTGCCAGCAGCCGTTTACAGGGCGTTCGAGCTTTCTTT
NA	TRBV7-9	TRBJ1-3	NA	14	CASSLEGVGNTIYF	TGTGCCAGCAGCTTAGAAGGGGTCGGAAACACCATATATTTT
NA	TRBV19	TRBJ1-4	TRBD1	15	CASSMVRGGNEKLFF	TGTGCCAGTAGTATGGTGAGAGGGGGCAATGAAAAACTGTTTTTT
NA	TRBV11-2	TRBJ2-2	TRBD2	16	CASSKTGLAGGGELFF	TGTGCCAGCAGCAAAACGGGACTAGCGGGAGGAGGGGAGCTGTTTTTT
NA	TRBV4-2	TRBJ2-7	TRBD2	16	CASSQPVAGVSYEQYF	TGTGCCAGCAGCCAACCGGTAGCGGGAGTCTCCTACGAGCAGTACTTC
NA	TRBV23-1	TRBJ2-5	TRBD2	22	CASRGQGRKRTSGTEEGETQYF	TGCGCCAGCAGAGGACAGGGTCGGAAAAGGACTAGCGGGACAGAGGAGGGGGAGACCCAGTACTTC
once	TRBV5-1	TRBJ2-5	NA	14	CASSYGVRAGAQYF	TGCGCCAGCAGCTACGGTGTCCGGGCCGGGGCCCAGTACTTC
NA	TRBV19	TRBJ2-1	TRBD2	17	CASSGTSGGPRGNEQFF	TGTGCCAGTAGTGGGACTAGCGGGGGCCCAAGGGGCAATGAGCAGTTCTTC
NA	TRBV28	TRBJ2-1	TRBD2	16	CASSTLAGASYNEQFF	TGTGCCAGCAGTACGCTAGCGGGAGCCTCCTACAATGAGCAGTTCTTC
NA	TRBV6-6	TRBJ2-3	TRBD2	16	CASSLSGTSGTDTQYF	TGTGCCAGCAGTTTATCCGGGACTAGCGGGACAGATACGCAGTATTTT
NA	TRBV10-2	TRBJ1-5	NA	14	CASSETGSNQPQHF	TGCGCCAGCAGTGAGACAGGGAGTAATCAGCCCCAGCATTTT
NA	TRBV7-6	TRBJ1-2	TRBD1	13	CASSSRQGSGYTF	TGTGCCAGCAGCTCTCGACAGGGTTCTGGCTACACCTTC
NA	TRBV14	TRBJ1-6	NA	14	CASSHHTENSPLHF	TGTGCCAGCAGCCACCACACAGAAAATTCACCCCTCCACTTT
once	TRBV11-1	TRBJ1-3	NA	13	CASTPGTGNTIYF	TGTGCCAGCACCCCCGGGACTGGAAACACCATATATTTT
NA	TRBV6-9	TRBJ2-1	TRBD2	15	CASTESLAGDHEQFF	TGTGCCAGCACGGAAAGCCTAGCGGGAGACCATGAGCAGTTCTTC
NA	TRBV18	TRBJ2-2	TRBD2	16	CASSPSSGRNTGELFF	TGTGCCAGCTCACCGTCTAGCGGGAGGAACACCGGGGAGCTGTTTTTT
few	TRBV19	TRBJ1-1	NA	14	CASSIGALYGEAFF	TGTGCCAGTAGTATAGGGGCATTATACGGTGAAGCTTTCTTT
NA	TRBV4-3	TRBJ1-2	NA	18	CASSRSQSGQQANYGYTF	TGCGCCAGCAGCCGATCACAAAGCGGACAGCAGGCTAACTATGGCTACACCTTC
NA	TRBV21-1	TRBJ1-5	NA	15	CASNPGQGYRQPQHF	TGTGCCAGCAACCCGGGACAGGGGTATCGTCAGCCCCAGCATTTT
NA	TRBV28	TRBJ1-5	NA	17	CASSSSGGRGIDQPQHF	TGTGCCAGCAGTAGCTCGGGGGGGAGGGGGATCGATCAGCCCCAGCATTTT
NA	TRBV2	TRBJ1-4	TRBD1	15	CASSYRDRGMKRLFF	TGTGCCAGCAGCTACCGGGACAGAGGAATGAAAAGACTGTTTTTT
NA	TRBV28	TRBJ1-2	NA	14	CASSSFQGNYGYTF	TGTGCCAGCAGTTCGTTTCAGGGGAACTATGGCTACACCTTC
NA	TRBV7-9	TRBJ1-4	NA	14	CASSPGLPNEKLFF	TGTGCCAGCAGCCCGGGACTGCCTAATGAAAAACTGTTTTTT
NA	TRBV19	TRBJ1-6	NA	13	CASIDTNNSPLHF	TGTGCCAGTATTGACACAAATAATTCACCCCTCCACTTT
NA	TRBV28	TRBJ2-1	TRBD1	14	CASTTGGIYNEQFF	TGTGCCAGCACTACAGGGGGGATTTACAATGAGCAGTTCTTC
NA	TRBV10-3	TRBJ2-2	TRBD1	15	CAIRTGTENTGELFF	TGTGCCATCAGAACGGGGACAGAAAACACCGGGGAGCTGTTTTTT
NA	TRBV19	TRBJ2-1	TRBD2	15	CASSIRAGRDNEQFF	TGTGCCAGTAGTATAAGAGCGGGACGGGACAATGAGCAGTTCTTC
NA	TRBV5-1	TRBJ1-1	TRBD1	15	CASSFRDRELTEAFF	TGCGCCAGCAGCTTTAGGGACAGGGAGCTCACTGAAGCTTTCTTT
NA	TRBV18	TRBJ1-4	TRBD1	13	CASSWDRQEKLFF	TGTGCCAGCTCATGGGACAGACAGGAAAAACTGTTTTTT
NA	TRBV20-1	TRBJ1-1	TRBD1	14	CSASWTGRDTEAFF	TGCAGTGCTAGTTGGACAGGGCGAGACACTGAAGCTTTCTTT
NA	TRBV7-9	TRBJ1-1	TRBD1	15	CASSQIRGRVTEAFF	TGTGCCAGCAGCCAGATCAGGGGGCGGGTCACTGAAGCTTTCTTT
once	TRBV6-2/TRBV6-3	TRBJ1-2	TRBD1	15	CASSYSGLRGLGYTF	TGTGCCAGCAGTTACTCCGGACTGAGGGGGCTGGGCTACACCTTC
NA	TRBV7-9	TRBJ2-3	NA	16	CASSMRQARSTDTQYF	TGTGCCAGCAGCATGAGACAGGCCCGTAGCACAGATACGCAGTATTTT
NA	TRBV18	TRBJ1-2	NA	12	CASSFNSDGYTF	TGTGCCAGCTCATTCAACAGTGATGGCTACACCTTC
NA	TRBV7-9	TRBJ2-1	NA	12	CASREGFGFQFF	TGTGCCAGCAGGGAGGGGTTCGGATTTCAGTTCTTC
NA	TRBV18	TRBJ2-2	TRBD2	17	CASSPPMPGLATGELFF	TGTGCCAGCTCACCACCAATGCCCGGACTAGCCACCGGGGAGCTGTTTTTT
NA	TRBV25-1	TRBJ2-5	TRBD2	15	CASSDRLAGMETQYF	TGTGCCAGCAGTGACAGGCTAGCGGGCATGGAGACCCAGTACTTC
NA	TRBV7-9	TRBJ2-7	NA	18	CASSPSDFWKGVTYEQYF	TGTGCCAGCAGCCCGTCAGATTTTTGGAAGGGGGTAACCTACGAGCAGTACTTC
NA	TRBV28	TRBJ1-2	NA	15	CASRKQAANPYGYTF	TGTGCCAGCAGAAAACAGGCTGCCAACCCCTATGGCTACACCTTC
NA	TRBV28	TRBJ1-2	TRBD1	14	CASSSRTGARGYTF	TGTGCCAGCAGTTCCCGGACAGGGGCTAGAGGCTACACCTTC
NA	TRBV19	TRBJ2-7	TRBD1	15	CASSISGTGSHEQYF	TGTGCCAGTAGTATATCCGGGACAGGGAGCCACGAGCAGTACTTC
NA	TRBV24-1	TRBJ1-5	NA	13	CATGTEPHQPQHF	TGTGCCACGGGGACTGAACCCCATCAGCCCCAGCATTTT
NA	TRBV7-2	TRBJ2-7	TRBD2	17	CASSSPQSGTTRYEQYF	TGTGCCAGCAGCTCACCTCAATCCGGGACTACTCGCTACGAGCAGTACTTC
NA	TRBV12-3/TRBV12-4	TRBJ1-1	NA	10	CASKGGEAFF	TGTGCCAGCAAAGGCGGAGAAGCTTTCTTT
NA	TRBV5-1	TRBJ2-1	NA	15	CASSLDGRAYNEQFF	TGCGCCAGCAGCTTGGACGGGAGAGCCTACAATGAGCAGTTCTTC
NA	TRBV9	TRBJ1-2	NA	15	CASSVQGSGSYGYTF	TGTGCCAGCAGCGTACAGGGGAGCGGGAGCTATGGCTACACCTTC
NA	TRBV28	TRBJ1-2	NA	13	CASSVTRSWGYTF	TGTGCCAGCAGTGTGACTAGGTCGTGGGGCTACACCTTC
NA	TRBV18	TRBJ1-2	NA	15	CASSLTNQGQSGYTF	TGTGCCAGCTCACTGACCAATCAGGGGCAATCGGGCTACACCTTC
NA	TRBV18	TRBJ2-7	NA	12	CASSPGLYEQYF	TGTGCCAGCTCACCTGGACTCTACGAGCAGTACTTC